Presented here are 20 T cell receptor beta chains from one specimen sequenced in a study of Ad26.COV2.S vaccination and SARS-CoV-2 variants. The treatment is: about 20 received Ad26.COV2.S at low or high dose, single or two shots; 5 received placebo; per-sample allocation not given. The study sampled participants on day 63 after the first vaccine or placebo injection. Measured with immunoSEQ multiplex PCR; TCRdb has only the in-frame clones, and not every one. Counted here are approximately 480,000 clones, approximately 90% occurring once; the ten biggest clones make up roughly 13%. This specimen was peripheral blood, taken in a trial of Ad26.COV2.S vaccine versus placebo. Receptors originate from a person between 18 and 65 years old who received the Ad26.COV2.S COVID-19 vaccine or a placebo.

This chain joins TRBV29-1 and TRBJ2-7; 8 nucleotides agree with TRBD2. Per the germline V gene, CDR1 is SQVTM and CDR2 is ANQGSEA. CDR3 length equals 13 residues. The V and J ends lost 7 bases and 4 bases, in that order; junction bases with no gene match: 9. The CDR3 nucleotides are TGCAGCGGACGGGGGGGATCACATTACGAGCAGTACTTC. Translating it yields CSGRGGSHYEQYF.

The V call is TRBV6-1, the J call TRBJ2-2; 7 positions agree with TRBD1. Germline V gene sequence: CDR1 MNHNS, CDR2 SASEGT. Trimming cost V 3 bases and J 3 bases; bases outside gene matches: 1. There are 14 residues in the CDR3. The DNA of the CDR3 is TGTGCCAGCAGTGAGACAGGGTACACCGGGGAGCTGTTTTTT. Amino acid sequence: CASSETGYTGELFF.

This rearrangement joins TRBV10-3 to TRBJ2-3, with D perhaps matching TRBD2 (5 bases). V was clipped by 0 bases and J by 7 bases, with 5 bases between them. The V gene's germline CDR1 is ENHRY and CDR2 SYGVKD. The length of the CDR3 is 12 residues. The CDR3 coding sequence is TGTGCCATCAGTGAGTCCGGGAATACGCAGTATTTT. Residues: CAISESGNTQYF.

The chain couples TRBV28 to TRBJ1-3; D unclear. The CDR3 loop spans 15 amino acids. V lost 6 bases to trimming and J lost 0 bases, with 12 bases between them. The germline gives CDR1 MDHEN, CDR2 SYDVKM. Here the CDR3 reads CASSPDGISGNTIYF. The CDR3 region has the DNA TGTGCCAGCAGCCCGGACGGAATCTCTGGAAACACCATATATTTT.

This clone was seen a single time. The chain uses TRBV6-5 and TRBJ1-1, with D possibly TRBD1 on 5 matching bases. Germline-derived CDR1 and CDR2 are MNHEY and SVGAGI. There are 15 residues in the CDR3. The V and J ends lost 6 bases and 1 base respectively, with 15 bases between them. The CDR3, as DNA: TGTGCCAGCAGCCTTAGACAGATACCGAACACTGAAGCTTTCTTT. Amino acid sequence: CASSLRQIPNTEAFF.

V and J are TRBV6-5 and TRBJ1-1, with a weak D call TRBD1 (5 bases). CDR1 is MNHEY and CDR2 is SVGAGI in the germline V gene. Trimming cost V 0 bases and J 3 bases, with 8 bases left between them. The CDR3 totals 14 residues. Written as DNA, the CDR3 is TGTGCCAGCAGTTACTCCGGGGGATACACTGAAGCTTTCTTT. This translates into CASSYSGGYTEAFF.

The chain has TRBV5-8 and TRBJ2-5, with D possibly TRBD2 on 6 matching bases. The CDR3 runs 14 residues. Per germline, CDR1 SGHTS and CDR2 YDEGEE. V was clipped by 7 bases and J by 2 bases, with 15 bases between them. The CDR3 nucleotides are TGTGCCAGCTCCCGGCGGGGAAGTCAAGAGACCCAGTACTTC. Amino acid sequence: CASSRRGSQETQYF.

The chain combines TRBV5-4 with TRBJ1-2; possible D gene TRBD1, 5 bases. Trimming stripped 0 bases from V and 0 bases from J, with 12 bases between. Germline CDR1 and CDR2: SGHNT and YYREEE (reference sequence). This CDR3 has 16 residues. The DNA for the CDR3 is TGTGCCAGCAGCTTGGGGGGGACGGGAGCTAACTATGGCTACACCTTC. Translating it yields CASSLGGTGANYGYTF.

The chain employs TRBV7-9 and TRBJ1-1; D is perhaps TRBD1 (6 bases). The CDR3 runs 13 residues. V lost 5 bases to trimming and J lost 7 bases, with 14 bases between them. Per germline, CDR1 SEHNR and CDR2 FQNEAQ (reference sequence). The CDR3 here is CASSLGGGSEAFF. CDR3 sequence (DNA): TGTGCCAGCAGCCTGGGAGGGGGTAGTGAAGCTTTCTTT.

The chain uses TRBV9 and TRBJ2-2, with D uncertain. This CDR3 has 13 residues. V was cut by 6 bases and J by 5 bases, with 11 bases left in between. Per germline, CDR1 SGDLS and CDR2 YYNGEE. CDR3: CASTDRGTGELFF. The CDR3 DNA follows: TGTGCCAGCACGGACCGCGGTACCGGGGAGCTGTTTTTT.

The chain has TRBV27 and TRBJ2-5; the match to TRBD2 covers 14 bases. CDR3 size: 16 residues. The V gene's germline CDR1 is MNHEY and CDR2 SMNVEV (reference sequence). Unmatched junction bases numbered 1, after V lost 1 base and J lost 3 bases. The CDR3: CASSLWGLAGEETQYF. The CDR3 DNA reads as TGTGCCAGCAGTTTATGGGGACTAGCGGGAGAAGAGACCCAGTACTTC.

This chain links TRBV6-5 with TRBJ2-1; D might be TRBD1 or TRBD2, each matching 6 bases. The V gene's germline CDR1 is MNHEY and CDR2 SVGAGI. The V and J ends lost 6 bases and 8 bases respectively, with 11 bases between them. The CDR3 loop spans 12 amino acids. CDR3 sequence: CASRGGLDEQFF. CDR3 coding DNA: TGTGCCAGCAGGGGGGGCTTAGATGAGCAGTTCTTC.

Remarks on this clone: In the same sample, other DNA sequences code for this CDR3. The CDR3 protein is CASSAGLAAYEQYF. CDR3 nucleotide sequence: TGTGCCAGCAGCGCTGGACTAGCGGCGTACGAGCAGTACTTC. The chain links TRBV9 to TRBJ2-7; 10 positions match TRBD2. The CDR3 loop spans 14 amino acids. Germline V gene sequence: CDR1 SGDLS, CDR2 YYNGEE. With 3 bases clipped from V and 4 bases from J, the junction kept 4 bases outside the gene matches.

The J gene is TRBJ2-7, the V gene TRBV24-1; 9 nucleotides align to TRBD2. Losses at the gene ends were 5 bases for V and 10 bases for J; bases not matched to a gene: 8. This CDR3 contains 13 residues. Germline CDR1 is KGHDR and CDR2 is SFDVKD. CDR3 coding DNA: TGTGCCACCAGTGCCTTTAGCGGGAGCCCCCAGTACTTC. The encoded protein is CATSAFSGSPQYF.

This chain connects TRBV18 to TRBJ1-1; tentatively, D is TRBD1 (5 bases). Trimming took 4 bases from V and 0 from J, leaving 15 bases between them. The CDR3 contains 16 residues. From germline, CDR1 is KGHSH and CDR2 LQKENI. For the CDR3, the DNA is TGTGCCAGCTCACAAAAAAGACAGAGAATGAACACTGAAGCTTTCTTT. As protein: CASSQKRQRMNTEAFF.

The chain links TRBV30 to TRBJ1-1, with D possibly being TRBD1 (6 bases). The V gene's germline CDR1 is GTSNPN and CDR2 SVGIG (reference sequence). The CDR3 extends over 14 amino acids. Trimming removed 6 bases at V and 9 bases at J, with 23 bases between. For the CDR3, the DNA is TGTGCCTGCCCTTACTTGACAGGCTCAGGGAAAGCTTTCTTT. Translation: CACPYLTGSGKAFF. The entire variable domain, with the rest obtained from reference TRBV30 and TRBJ1-1, is as follows: SQTIHQWPATLVQPVGSPLSLECTVEGTSNPNLYWYRQAAGRGLQLLFYSVGIGQISSEVPQNLSASRPQDRQFILSSKKLLLSDSGFYLCACPYLTGSGKAFFGQGTRLTVV.

The chain combines TRBV2 with TRBJ2-1; the D call may be TRBD1 or TRBD2 (6 bases each). The germline gives CDR1 SNHLY, CDR2 FYNNEI. The CDR3 is 15 residues long. V was cut by 10 bases and J by 3 bases, with 19 bases left in between. The CDR3 loop reads CANGGVGRFYNEQFF. The CDR3 DNA follows: TGTGCCAACGGGGGCGTAGGGCGGTTCTACAATGAGCAGTTCTTC.

The chain carries TRBV5-5 and TRBJ2-3; no reliable D call. CDR1 is SGHKS, CDR2 YYEKEE, per germline (reference sequence). With 0 bases removed from V and 11 bases from J, the gap between germline ends came to 7 bases. The CDR3 totals 11 residues. CDR3 region: CASSLGIEQYF. The CDR3 bases are TGTGCCAGCAGCTTGGGGATTGAGCAGTATTTT. Full variable domain (outside the CDR3, taken from reference TRBV5-5 and TRBJ2-3): DAGVTQSPTHLIKTRGQQVTLRCSPISGHKSVSWYQQVLGQGPQFIFQYYEKEERGRGNFPDRFSARQFPNYSSELNVNALLLGDSALYLCASSLGIEQYFGPGTRLTVL.

The V gene is TRBV12-3 or TRBV12-4, the J gene TRBJ2-7; D is uncertain. This CDR3 has 11 amino acids. V was pared by 4 bases and J by 6 bases, with 7 bases between. The CDR3 nucleotides read TGTGCCAGCAGTTCCCGCTTCGAGCAGTACTTC. Protein sequence: CASSSRFEQYF.

J is TRBJ1-4 and V is TRBV4-3; D call uncertain. Germline V gives CDR1 LGHNA, CDR2 YSLEER. The V end was cut by 0 bases, the J end by 2 bases, with 10 bases between. The CDR3 has 16 residues. CDR3: CASSQDLGVTNEKLFF. CDR3 nucleotides: TGCGCCAGCAGCCAAGATCTCGGAGTTACTAATGAAAAACTGTTTTTT.